This paragraph reports one T cell receptor beta chain. The antigen it binds to is not known. It has no much larger one-base neighbor in the sample; base qualities were not kept. The sample is drawn from a study of CD8 T cells in Susac syndrome (dated by TCRdb to about 2019). Regarding the complete study: Whether CD8+ T cell activation and differentiation in Susac syndrome was antigen driven was tested using repertoire sequencing. The study compared CD8+ T cell repertoire clonality among 12 healthy donors, approximately 14 Susac syndrome patients and fewer than 19 multiple sclerosis patients. Summary of the overall study and its limitations: The study acknowledged that relatively few individuals were included in the TCR sequencing and HLA analysis.

Peripheral blood CD8+ and CD4+ T cells from healthy donors, Susac syndrome patients and multiple sclerosis patients were profiled using high-throughput TCR beta sequencing. The healthy donors served as controls matched for age and sex. Bulk CD8+ and CD4+ T cells were purified by magnetic negative isolation, whereas CD8+ TEMRA cells were enriched by FACS. Blood was drawn into EDTA tubes, processed within 24 hours, and PBMCs were isolated by density gradient centrifugation. PBMCs destined for TCR sequencing were cryopreserved in liquid nitrogen and later thawed in a 37 °C water bath. A purity of at least 90% was achieved for sorted or isolated CD4+, CD8+ and CD8+ TEMRA cells. RNA was extracted using the RNeasy kit, and roughly 0.5 to 1 microgram was reverse transcribed with random hexamers. The immunoSEQ multiplex PCR assay, covering 54 Vbeta and 13 Jbeta segments, was used to amplify TCR beta CDR3 regions. Bias from PCR amplification was corrected by using a synthetic template baseline for primer optimization and for computational correction. The source study handled its data this way. Reads were annotated to V, D and J genes per IMGT and analyzed with immunoSEQ Analyzer, keeping only productive sequences. Clonality was computed as one minus Shannon entropy normalized by log2 of the number of productive unique sequences. Public and private clones were assessed among the 100 most prevalent clones of each patient and control. Clones were defined as Susac-specific when absent from the healthy and MS cohorts, from roughly 1,000 published viral clones and from other ImmuneACCESS disease sequences. TCRdb passed the public sequencing reads through fastp at Q25 and MiXCR, retaining productive beta sequences. One record per CDR3 amino acid sequence lists the most common genes and DNA. It is TCRdb's table, rather than the study itself, that gives the V and J calls and clone size. Within this sample are more than 130,000 distinct CDR3 sequences, with 94% of them counted one time only. Roughly 0.29% of the sample is in the top ten clones.

The cysteine opens and the phenylalanine closes a CDR3 of 12 amino acids. Only the CDR3 portion is preserved as DNA: 36 bases, with reading frame beginning at the first base. Reading the germline V gene gives CDR1 SGHRS and CDR2 YFSETQ. V is shortened by 2 bases, J by 8 bases, and the region joining them spans 7 bases. Sequencing input: CD8+ T cells from PBMCs. The receptor comes from a human donor in good health. Recombination connected TRBV5-1 to TRBJ1-4; too little of a D gene remains to name it. The nucleotides are TGCGCCAGCAGCTTTGAAGGAGAAAAACTGTTTTTT. Translated, this is CASSFEGEKLFF.